The present entry profiles one T cell receptor beta chain with its context. Its antigen is currently unknown. The data derive from a study of T-cell memory formation after mild COVID-19. Overall study context: Among the donors, TCR clusters were largely specific to each donor. Study conclusions and caveats: The study found contracting CD4+ clones mainly in CM and EM and contracting CD8+ clones in EMRA. While clones contracting from day 15 to 85 were balanced between CD4 and CD8, later expanders leaned CD4+.

The CDR3 is 16 residues long. Per the germline V gene, CDR1 is SGHNT and CDR2 is YYREEE (reference sequence). Trimming left V 5 bases short and J 4 bases short, with 20 bases between. Constant-segment-primed 5'RACE gave TCR alpha and TCR beta cDNA libraries with sample barcodes and UMIs. TCRdb reprocessed the 5' RACE reads with MiXCR, giving one entry per CDR3 protein. Here the sample spans 450,000 to 700,000 distinct CDR3 sequences, approximately 19% being singletons. The chain carries TRBV5-4 and TRBJ2-3, with D maybe TRBD2 (6 bases). What was sequenced was PBMCs or a T cell subset sorted from them (not recorded which). The source is an adult woman who had mild COVID-19 (a few samples of this study predate the infection). Cell type and time point are not known. The CDR3 sequence is CASSRGGLEAADTQYF. CDR3 sequence (DNA): TGTGCCAGCAGTCGGGGAGGTCTGGAGGCTGCAGATACGCAGTATTTT. The full variable domain, its missing parts supplied by reference TRBV5-4 and TRBJ2-3, is ETGVTQSPTHLIKTRGQQVTLRCSSQSGHNTVSWYQQALGQGPQFIFQYYREEENGRGNFPPRFSGLQFPNYSSELNVNALELDDSALYLCASSRGGLEAADTQYFGPGTRLTVL.